The next 4 T cell receptor beta chains were all read from a single sample in a study of T cells in Graves' hyperthyroidism and ophthalmopathy. Amplification targeted TCR beta CDR3 regions from RNA transcripts. Researchers ran a first-round RT-PCR on the TCR CDR3 using the HTBI primer set. TCRdb re-analysed the multiplex PCR reads in MiXCR, keeping a single row per CDR3 protein. The sample lists about 260,000 distinct CDR3 sequences; over 15% were seen once. Input material: blood. Source of these receptors: a woman aged 18-30 years with Graves' ophthalmopathy.

In this sample, this clonotype turned up many times. The chain uses TRBV11-3 and TRBJ2-1; maybe TRBD2 (7 bases). Germline CDR1 and CDR2: SGHNT and YENEEA. This CDR3 comprises 16 residues. The V end was cut by 5 bases, the J end by 10 bases, with 24 bases between. CDR3 coding DNA: TGTGCCAGCAGCCCGTTGGGTGTAGGGGGGGAAGGCGAGCAGTTCTTC. Protein product: CASSPLGVGGEGEQFF.

This clonotype has at least ten counts. The rearrangement joins TRBV20-1 to TRBJ1-1, with D maybe TRBD1 (5 bases). CDR3 size: 15 residues. CDR1 is DFQATT and CDR2 is SNEGSKA in the germline V gene (reference sequence). V was shortened by 3 bases and J by 0 bases, with 14 bases between the two germline ends. CDR3 nucleotide sequence: TGCAGTGCTAGTCATGGGGGACGGCTGAACACTGAAGCTTTCTTT. It specifies CSASHGGRLNTEAFF.

Concerning this clonotype: This may arise from a read error, as a much more abundant clone is one base away. The chain combines TRBV7-3 with TRBJ1-2; D might be TRBD1 (6 bases). CDR3 length: 16 residues. V lost 4 bases, J lost 0 bases, and 15 bases lay in between. The germline V gene encodes CDR1 SGHTA and CDR2 FQGTGA. This CDR3 is CASSSGQSGANYGYTF. CDR3 in DNA: TGTGCCAGCAGCTCCGGACAGTCGGGGGCTAACTATGGCTACACCTTC.

This clonotype was counted many times. The chain carries TRBV27 and TRBJ2-7, with TRBD1 matching over 8 bases. The CDR3 spans 14 residues. Germline CDR1 MNHEY, CDR2 SMNVEV (reference sequence). V lost 5 bases to trimming and J lost 2 bases; unmatched junction nucleotides: 5. The CDR3 DNA is TGTGCCAGCAGTATACAGGGGGGAACCTACGAGCAGTACTTC. Translation gives CASSIQGGTYEQYF.